This T cell receptor (beta chain) was identified during a study of blood T cell repertoires in COVID-19 (dated by TCRdb to about 2020). For the study in its entirety: Collaborator samples came from the United States, Italy and Spain and covered acute and convalescent phases of COVID-19. The material from the prospective study consisted of cDNA or gDNA derived from T cells, B-cell-depleted T cells, or PBMCs. The dataset comprised deeply sampled blood TCRbeta repertoires from subjects exposed to, actively infected with, or recovered from COVID-19. The repertoires were released in a freely available public database intended as a resource for research on the immune response to SARS-CoV-2. Samples came from the ongoing ImmuneRACE study (first 160 participants) plus 1,254 subjects from 6 global collaborators. Sample metadata almost always included a de-identified subject ID, COVID-19 status, age in years and sex. Where HLA class I and class II types were available, the types were taken from metadata supplied by the sample provider, not from assay-based typing. Overall results and qualifications from the work: The quantity of clinical and demographic metadata differed by source and by participant and was supplied without curation.

Collaborating institutions collected whole blood in K2EDTA tubes following their own protocols. For TCRbeta analysis, collaborators shipped samples as frozen whole blood, isolated PBMCs, or DNA extracted from either of those sample types. TCRbeta CDR3 regions were amplified from genomic DNA by means of the immunoSEQ Assay, a bias-controlled multiplex PCR. Under the source paper's analysis protocol: Nucleated cell counts per sample were estimated from amplification of reference gene primers within the assay. To quantify the absolute abundance of each unique TCRbeta CDR3 rearrangement, sequence reads were collapsed and filtered. For each sample, productive Simpson clonality was calculated as the square root of Simpson's diversity index over productive rearrangements. As stored in TCRdb, this immuneACCESS dataset retains in-frame rearrangements with V and J assigned. A fraction of the clones does not appear; measured against another copy, unresolved V genes explain less than half of the discrepancy, and the remainder lacks a known reason. That table is the source of V, J and clone size, and D and trimming were worked out from the DNA. The sample profile shows around 270,000 clones; approximately 90% of them were found once. Of the sample, about 4.6% falls within the top ten clones.

The V and J ends are trimmed by 0 bases and 3 bases, leaving 15 bases between them. The CDR3 has 16 amino acids, counting the end cysteine and phenylalanine. CDR3 DNA only is kept here, 48 bases in frame from base 1. As encoded in the germline V gene, CDR1 is SGHRS while CDR2 is YFSETQ. In regard to this clone: It has no known antigen specificity. No per-base quality is available; no much larger clone lies one base away.

Sequenced material: peripheral blood. Rearrangement joined TRBV5-1 to TRBJ1-1; the D gene is possibly TRBD1, with 6 bases matching. The receptor was derived from a man in his forties or fifties with acute or convalescent COVID-19. The nucleotides read TGCGCCAGCAGCTTGGGCACAGGGTTTGGTGACACTGAAGCTTTCTTT. Translated, this gives CASSLGTGFGDTEAFF. Where the CDR3 stops, the reference TRBV5-1 and TRBJ1-1 genes take over; the full variable domain is KAGVTQTPRYLIKTRGQQVTLSCSPISGHRSVSWYQQTPGQGLQFLFEYFSETQRNKGNFPGRFSGRQFSNSRSEMNVSTLELGDSALYLCASSLGTGFGDTEAFFGQGTRLTVV.